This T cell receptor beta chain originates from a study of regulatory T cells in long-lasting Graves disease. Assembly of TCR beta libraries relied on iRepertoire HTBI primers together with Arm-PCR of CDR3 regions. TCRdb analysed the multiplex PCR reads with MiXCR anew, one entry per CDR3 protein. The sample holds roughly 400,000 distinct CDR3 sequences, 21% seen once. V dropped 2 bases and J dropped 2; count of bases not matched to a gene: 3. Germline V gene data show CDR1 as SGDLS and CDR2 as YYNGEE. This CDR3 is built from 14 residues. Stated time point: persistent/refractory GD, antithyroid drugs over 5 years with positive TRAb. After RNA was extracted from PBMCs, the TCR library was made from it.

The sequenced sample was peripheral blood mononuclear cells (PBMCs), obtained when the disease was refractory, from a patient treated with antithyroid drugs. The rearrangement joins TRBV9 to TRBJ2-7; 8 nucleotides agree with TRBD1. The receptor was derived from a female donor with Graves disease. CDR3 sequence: CASSVMDRAYEQYF. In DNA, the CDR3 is TGTGCCAGCAGCGTGATGGACAGGGCCTACGAGCAGTACTTC.